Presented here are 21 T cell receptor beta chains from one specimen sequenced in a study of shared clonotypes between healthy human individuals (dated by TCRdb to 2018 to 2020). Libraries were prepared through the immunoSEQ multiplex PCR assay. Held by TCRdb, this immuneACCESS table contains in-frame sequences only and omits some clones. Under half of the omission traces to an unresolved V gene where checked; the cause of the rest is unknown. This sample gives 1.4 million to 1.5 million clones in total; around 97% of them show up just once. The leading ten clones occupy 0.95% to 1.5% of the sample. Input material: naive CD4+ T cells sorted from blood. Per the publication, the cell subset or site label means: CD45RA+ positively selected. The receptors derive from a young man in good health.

The CDR3 nucleotides are TGCGCCAGCAGCCCCGACCCCCCGTTAGCGGGCCAAGAGACCCAGTACTTC. It translates to CASSPDPPLAGQETQYF. This rearrangement joins TRBV5-1 to TRBJ2-5, with 7 bases matching TRBD2. V dropped 4 bases and J dropped 1; count of bases not matched to a gene: 13. Germline V gene lookup returns CDR1 SGHRS and CDR2 YFSETQ. This CDR3 is 17 amino acids long.

The chain's CDR3 is CASSSPTSGSTWYGELFF. CDR3 sequence (DNA): TGTGCCAGCAGCTCGCCGACTAGCGGGAGTACTTGGTACGGGGAGCTGTTTTTT. J is TRBJ2-2 and V is TRBV7-2; 12 bases are a match to TRBD2. The CDR3 extends over 18 amino acids. The J segment lost 7 bases and the V segment lost 4 bases, leaving 13 bases of the junction unmatched. Germline lookup yields CDR1 SGHTA and CDR2 FQGNSA.

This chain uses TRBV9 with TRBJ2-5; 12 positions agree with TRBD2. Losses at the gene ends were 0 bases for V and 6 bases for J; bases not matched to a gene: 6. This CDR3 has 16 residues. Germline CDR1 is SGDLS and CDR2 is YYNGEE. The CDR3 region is CASSVGLAGVEKTQYF. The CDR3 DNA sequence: TGTGCCAGCAGCGTAGGACTAGCGGGAGTGGAGAAGACCCAGTACTTC.

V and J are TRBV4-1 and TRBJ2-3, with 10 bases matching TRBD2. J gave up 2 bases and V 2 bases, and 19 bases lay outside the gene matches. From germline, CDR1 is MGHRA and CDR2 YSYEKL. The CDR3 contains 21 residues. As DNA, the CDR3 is TGCGCCAGCAGCCAAATTAGACGGACTAGCGGAACGATAACAGTCACAGATACGCAGTATTTT. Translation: CASSQIRRTSGTITVTDTQYF.

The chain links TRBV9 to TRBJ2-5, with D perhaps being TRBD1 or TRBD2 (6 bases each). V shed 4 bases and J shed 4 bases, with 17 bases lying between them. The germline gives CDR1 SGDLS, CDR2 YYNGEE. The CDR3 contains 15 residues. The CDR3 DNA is TGTGCCAGCAGCTCCCGAGGGGGGTCGGGAGAGACCCAGTACTTC. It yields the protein CASSSRGGSGETQYF. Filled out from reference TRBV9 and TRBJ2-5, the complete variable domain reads DSGVTQTPKHLITATGQRVTLRCSPRSGDLSVYWYQQSLDQGLQFLIQYYNGEERAKGNILERFSAQQFPDLHSELNLSSLELGDSALYFCASSSRGGSGETQYFGPGTRLLVL.

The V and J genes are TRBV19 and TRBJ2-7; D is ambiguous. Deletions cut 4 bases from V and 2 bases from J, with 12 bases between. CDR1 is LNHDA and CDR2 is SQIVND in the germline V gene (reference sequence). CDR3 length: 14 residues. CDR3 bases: TGTGCCAGTAGTACCGAGACCTCTGCCTACGAGCAGTACTTC. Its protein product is CASSTETSAYEQYF.

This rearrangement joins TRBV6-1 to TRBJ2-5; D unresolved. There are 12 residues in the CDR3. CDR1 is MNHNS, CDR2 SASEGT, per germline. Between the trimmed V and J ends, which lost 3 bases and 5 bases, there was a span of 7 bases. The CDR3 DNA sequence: TGTGCCAGCAGTGAGTCGATTGAGACCCAGTACTTC. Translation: CASSESIETQYF.

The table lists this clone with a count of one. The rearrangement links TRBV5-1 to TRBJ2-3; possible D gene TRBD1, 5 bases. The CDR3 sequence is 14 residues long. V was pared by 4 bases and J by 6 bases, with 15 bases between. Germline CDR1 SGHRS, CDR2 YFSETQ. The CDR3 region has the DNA TGCGCCAGCAGCGCCCTTGGGGCCGGGGATACGCAGTATTTT. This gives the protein CASSALGAGDTQYF.

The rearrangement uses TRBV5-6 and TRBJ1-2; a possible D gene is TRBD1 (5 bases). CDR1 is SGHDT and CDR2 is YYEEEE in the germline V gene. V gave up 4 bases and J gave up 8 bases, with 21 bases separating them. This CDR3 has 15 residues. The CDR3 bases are TGTGCCAGCAGCGCCGGGGCAGGTCGAGGAGGAGGCTACACCTTC. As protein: CASSAGAGRGGGYTF.

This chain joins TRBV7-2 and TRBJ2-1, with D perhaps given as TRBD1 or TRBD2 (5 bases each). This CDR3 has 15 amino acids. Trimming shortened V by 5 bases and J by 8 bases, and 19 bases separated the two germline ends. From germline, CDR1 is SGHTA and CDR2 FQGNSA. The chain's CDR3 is CASSASGTSSDEQFF. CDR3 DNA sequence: TGTGCCAGCAGCGCTTCCGGGACCTCCTCCGATGAGCAGTTCTTC. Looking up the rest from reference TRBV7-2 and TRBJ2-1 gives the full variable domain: GAGVSQSPSNKVTEKGKDVELRCDPISGHTALYWYRQSLGQGLEFLIYFQGNSAPDKSGLPSDRFSAERTGGSVSTLTIQRTQQEDSAVYLCASSASGTSSDEQFFGPGTRLTVL.

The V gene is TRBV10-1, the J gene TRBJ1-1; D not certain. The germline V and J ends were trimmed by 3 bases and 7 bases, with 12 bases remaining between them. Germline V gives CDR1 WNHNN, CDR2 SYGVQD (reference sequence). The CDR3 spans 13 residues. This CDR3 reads CASSENPAVEAFF. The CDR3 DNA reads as TGCGCCAGCAGTGAAAATCCGGCTGTTGAAGCTTTCTTT.

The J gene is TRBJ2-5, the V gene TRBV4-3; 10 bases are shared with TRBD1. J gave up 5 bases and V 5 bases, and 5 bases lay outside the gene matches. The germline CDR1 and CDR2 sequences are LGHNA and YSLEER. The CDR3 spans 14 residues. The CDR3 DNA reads TGCGCCAGCAGCGCCAGGACAGGGGGTGAGACCCAGTACTTC. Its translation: CASSARTGGETQYF.

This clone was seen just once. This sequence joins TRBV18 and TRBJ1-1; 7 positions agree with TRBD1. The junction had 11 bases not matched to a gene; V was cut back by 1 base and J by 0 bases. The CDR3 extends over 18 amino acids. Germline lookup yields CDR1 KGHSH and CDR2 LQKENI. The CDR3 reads CASSPQGAGTEMNTEAFF. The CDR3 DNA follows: TGTGCCAGCTCACCACAGGGTGCCGGGACAGAAATGAACACTGAAGCTTTCTTT. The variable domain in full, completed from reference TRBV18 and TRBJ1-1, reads NAGVMQNPRHLVRRRGQEARLRCSPMKGHSHVYWYRQLPEEGLKFMVYLQKENIIDESGMPKERFSAEFPKEGPSILRIQQVVRGDSAAYFCASSPQGAGTEMNTEAFFGQGTRLTVV.

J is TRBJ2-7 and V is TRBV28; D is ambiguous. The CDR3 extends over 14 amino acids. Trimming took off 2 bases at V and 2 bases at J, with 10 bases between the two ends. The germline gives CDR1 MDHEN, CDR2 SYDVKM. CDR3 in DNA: TGTGCCAGCAGTTTAATCCCCCAGCCCTACGAGCAGTACTTC. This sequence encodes CASSLIPQPYEQYF.

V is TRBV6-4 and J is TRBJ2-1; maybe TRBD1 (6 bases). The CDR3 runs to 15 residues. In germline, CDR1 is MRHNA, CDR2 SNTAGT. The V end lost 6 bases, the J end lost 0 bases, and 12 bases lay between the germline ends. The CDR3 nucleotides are TGTGCCAGCAGGCTCACAGGGAGCTCCTACAATGAGCAGTTCTTC. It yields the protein CASRLTGSSYNEQFF.

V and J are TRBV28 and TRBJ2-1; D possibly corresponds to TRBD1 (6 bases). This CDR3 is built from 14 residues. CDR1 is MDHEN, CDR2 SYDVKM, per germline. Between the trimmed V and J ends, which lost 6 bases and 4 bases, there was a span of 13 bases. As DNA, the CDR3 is TGTGCCAGCAGAGATACAGGACAGTACAATGAGCAGTTCTTC. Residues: CASRDTGQYNEQFF.

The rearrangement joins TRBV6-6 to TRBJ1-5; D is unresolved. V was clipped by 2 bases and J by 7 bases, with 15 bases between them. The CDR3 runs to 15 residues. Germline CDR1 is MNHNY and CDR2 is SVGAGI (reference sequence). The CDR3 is CASSYTGKAWQPQHF. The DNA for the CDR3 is TGTGCCAGCAGTTACACGGGGAAAGCTTGGCAGCCCCAGCATTTT.

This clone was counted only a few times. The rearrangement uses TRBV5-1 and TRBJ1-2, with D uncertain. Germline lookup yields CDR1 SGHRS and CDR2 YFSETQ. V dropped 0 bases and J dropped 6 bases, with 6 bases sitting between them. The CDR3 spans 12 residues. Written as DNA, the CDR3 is TGCGCCAGCAGCTTGGGGAAGAATGGCTACACCTTC. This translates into CASSLGKNGYTF.

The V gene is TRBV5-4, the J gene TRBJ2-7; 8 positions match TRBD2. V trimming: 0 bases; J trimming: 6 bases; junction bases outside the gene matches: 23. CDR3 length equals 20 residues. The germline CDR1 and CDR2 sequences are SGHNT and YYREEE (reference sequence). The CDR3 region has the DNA TGTGCCAGCAGCTTGGCAGGCGGTTTTAGGGACCAAGCGGGAGTGCGCGAGCAGTACTTC. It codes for CASSLAGGFRDQAGVREQYF.

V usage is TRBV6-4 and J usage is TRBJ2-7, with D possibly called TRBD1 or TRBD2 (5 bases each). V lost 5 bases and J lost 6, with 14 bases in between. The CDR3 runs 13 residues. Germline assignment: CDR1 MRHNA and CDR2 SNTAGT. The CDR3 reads CASSIEAGSEQYF. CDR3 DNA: TGTGCCAGCAGTATAGAGGCAGGGAGCGAGCAGTACTTC.

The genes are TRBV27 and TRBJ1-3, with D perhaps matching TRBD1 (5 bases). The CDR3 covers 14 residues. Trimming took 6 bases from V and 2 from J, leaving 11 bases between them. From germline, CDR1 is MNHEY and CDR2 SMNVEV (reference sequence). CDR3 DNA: TGTGCCAGCAGGGGCCAGGGTGCTGGAAACACCATATATTTT. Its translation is CASRGQGAGNTIYF.